The rows below give T cell receptor beta chains drawn from one sample of a study of T cell responses to AZD1222 COVID-19 vaccine. Sequenced by immunoSEQ multiplex PCR; TCRdb stores in-frame clones only, minus some. The sample records 100,000 to 150,000 clones, about nine tenths being singletons. The sample in question was peripheral blood, obtained 28 days after the second dose of the MenACWY control vaccine. The receptor source for this set is an adult who received the MenACWY meningococcal vaccine as a control. Both conserved end residues are part of each CDR3. A D gene is named only where the DNA matches it firmly. Size is omitted from some rows. Given values are once, few, many or a class for expanded clones.

V gene	J gene	CDR3 length	clone size	D gene	CDR3 protein	CDR3 DNA
TRBV11-2	TRBJ1-6	14	-	-	CASSPDRGSSPLHF	TGTGCCAGCAGCCCCGATAGGGGGAGTTCACCCCTCCACTTT
TRBV5-1	TRBJ2-1	15	-	-	CASSLEGGSYNEQFF	TGCGCCAGCAGCTTGGAAGGAGGGAGTTACAATGAGCAGTTCTTC
TRBV5-1	TRBJ1-1	13	-	-	CASSFGGNTEAFF	TGCGCCAGCAGCTTTGGGGGGAACACTGAAGCTTTCTTT
TRBV11-2	TRBJ1-4	18	-	-	CASSPPAEGWETNEKLFF	TGTGCCAGCAGCCCCCCGGCGGAGGGGTGGGAAACTAATGAAAAACTGTTTTTT
TRBV12-3/TRBV12-4	TRBJ1-2	13	-	-	CASSFGRDYGYTF	TGTGCCAGCAGTTTTGGCAGGGACTATGGCTACACCTTC
TRBV5-1	TRBJ2-3	14	once	-	CASSGREGTDTQYF	TGCGCCAGCAGCGGCCGGGAAGGCACAGATACGCAGTATTTT
TRBV24-1	TRBJ2-2	13	-	TRBD1	CATTDRGTGELFF	TGTGCCACGACCGACAGGGGCACCGGGGAGCTGTTTTTT
TRBV10-3	TRBJ2-7	11	-	-	CAIPRPYEQYF	TGTGCCATCCCCCGCCCCTACGAGCAGTACTTC
TRBV28	TRBJ2-1	15	-	TRBD1	CASSLSDRGIDEQFF	TGTGCCAGCAGTTTATCCGACAGGGGGATTGATGAGCAGTTCTTC
TRBV4-3	TRBJ2-1	17	-	TRBD1	CASSDNRQGARRGEQFF	TGCGCCAGCAGCGATAACAGACAGGGGGCGAGGAGGGGTGAGCAGTTCTTC
TRBV25-1	TRBJ2-1	15	-	TRBD2	CATAAPSGGIGEQFF	TGTGCCACCGCCGCCCCTAGCGGGGGGATCGGTGAGCAGTTCTTC
TRBV7-9	TRBJ1-1	15	-	-	CASSQRLGMNTEAFF	TGTGCCAGCAGCCAACGACTGGGGATGAACACTGAAGCTTTCTTT
TRBV28	TRBJ1-2	14	-	-	CASSFNTRNYGYTF	TGTGCCAGCAGTTTTAATACACGTAACTATGGCTACACCTTC
TRBV7-8	TRBJ2-2	13	-	-	CASSNGLSGELFF	TGTGCCAGCAGCAATGGACTTAGCGGGGAGCTGTTTTTT
TRBV12-3/TRBV12-4	TRBJ1-2	13	-	-	CASSLSRQYGYTF	TGTGCCAGCAGTTTAAGTCGACAGTATGGCTACACCTTC
TRBV7-2	TRBJ2-1	15	-	-	CASSLKAARYNEQFF	TGTGCCAGCAGCTTAAAAGCGGCGCGCTACAATGAGCAGTTCTTC
TRBV7-3	TRBJ2-1	13	-	-	CASSLAANNEQFF	TGTGCCAGCAGCTTAGCAGCGAACAATGAGCAGTTCTTC
TRBV28	TRBJ2-1	15	-	-	CASSGREKGYNEQFF	TGTGCCAGCAGTGGACGGGAGAAGGGCTACAATGAGCAGTTCTTC
TRBV7-9	TRBJ2-7	16	-	TRBD2	CASSPVPGLASHEQYF	TGTGCCAGCAGCCCAGTCCCGGGACTAGCATCCCACGAGCAGTACTTC
TRBV3-1/TRBV3-2	TRBJ2-3	14	-	TRBD1	CASSQALGQGTQYF	TGTGCCAGCAGCCAAGCCCTGGGACAGGGCACGCAGTATTTT
TRBV7-9	TRBJ2-1	14	once	TRBD2	CASSLAGVRYEQFF	TGTGCCAGCAGCTTGGCGGGGGTGCGGTATGAGCAGTTCTTC
TRBV28	TRBJ1-5	14	-	-	CASRAQRSNQPQHF	TGTGCCAGCCGGGCGCAGCGGAGCAATCAGCCCCAGCATTTT
TRBV14	TRBJ1-5	13	-	-	CASSQDLTQPQHF	TGTGCCAGCAGCCAAGATCTTACCCAGCCCCAGCATTTT
TRBV19	TRBJ1-2	15	-	-	CASRKEAGQSYGYTF	TGTGCCAGTAGAAAGGAGGCTGGACAGAGCTATGGCTACACCTTC
TRBV4-2	TRBJ2-3	17	once	TRBD2	CASSSLAGGPSTDTQYF	TGTGCCAGCAGCTCACTAGCGGGAGGCCCTAGCACAGATACGCAGTATTTT